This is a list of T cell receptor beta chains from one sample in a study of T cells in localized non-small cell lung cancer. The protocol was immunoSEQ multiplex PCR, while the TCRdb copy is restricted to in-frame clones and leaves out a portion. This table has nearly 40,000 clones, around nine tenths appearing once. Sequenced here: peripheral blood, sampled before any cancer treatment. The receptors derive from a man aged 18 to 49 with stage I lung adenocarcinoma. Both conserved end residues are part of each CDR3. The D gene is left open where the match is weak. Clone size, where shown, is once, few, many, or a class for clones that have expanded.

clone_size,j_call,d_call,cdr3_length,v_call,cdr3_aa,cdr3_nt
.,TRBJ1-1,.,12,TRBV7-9,CASSLERVEAFF,TGTGCCAGCAGCTTAGAGAGAGTTGAAGCTTTCTTT
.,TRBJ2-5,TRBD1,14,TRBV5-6,CASSFPGGAETQYF,TGTGCCAGCAGCTTTCCAGGGGGCGCCGAGACCCAGTACTTC
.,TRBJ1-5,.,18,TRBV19,CASSQASVQRYSNQPQHF,TGTGCCAGTTCTCAAGCCTCCGTACAGCGTTATAGCAATCAGCCCCAGCATTTT
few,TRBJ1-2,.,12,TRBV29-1,CSVAGTESGYTF,TGCAGCGTGGCAGGGACGGAATCTGGCTACACCTTC
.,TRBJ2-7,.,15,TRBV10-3,CAISDKGQSSYEQYF,TGTGCCATCAGTGATAAAGGACAGAGCTCCTACGAGCAGTACTTC
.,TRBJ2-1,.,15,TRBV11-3,CASSPTGTLANEQFF,TGTGCCAGCAGCCCGACGGGAACCCTCGCCAATGAGCAGTTCTTC
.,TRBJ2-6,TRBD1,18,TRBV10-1,CASSESPGQGAGANVLTF,TGCGCCAGCAGTGAGTCCCCGGGACAGGGGGCTGGGGCCAACGTCCTGACTTTC
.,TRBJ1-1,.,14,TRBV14,CASSQDFRGTEAFF,TGTGCCAGCAGCCAAGATTTCCGGGGAACTGAAGCTTTCTTT
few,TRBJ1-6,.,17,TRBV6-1,CASSATRGQGYNSPLHF,TGTGCCAGCAGTGCCACAAGAGGCCAGGGGTATAATTCACCCCTCCACTTT
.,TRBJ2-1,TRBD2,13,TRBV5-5,CASRQTSGNEQFF,TGTGCCAGCAGGCAGACTAGCGGCAATGAGCAGTTCTTC
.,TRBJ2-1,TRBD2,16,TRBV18,CASSPPASGGADEQFF,TGTGCCAGCTCACCACCGGCCAGCGGGGGGGCGGATGAGCAGTTCTTC
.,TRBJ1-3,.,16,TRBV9,CASSVGSARAGNTIYF,TGTGCCAGCAGCGTAGGTAGCGCCAGGGCTGGAAACACCATATATTTT
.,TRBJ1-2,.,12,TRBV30,CAWSTGSYGYTF,TGTGCCTGGAGTACCGGTTCGTATGGCTACACCTTC
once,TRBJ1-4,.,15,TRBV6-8,CASQTGHATNEKLFF,TGTGCCAGCCAAACGGGACATGCAACTAATGAAAAACTGTTTTTT
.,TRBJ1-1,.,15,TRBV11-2,CASSLGLSLNTEAFF,TGTGCCAGCAGCTTAGGGTTGAGCCTGAACACTGAAGCTTTCTTT
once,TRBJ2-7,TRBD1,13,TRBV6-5,CASWGGQGYEQYF,TGTGCCAGCTGGGGCGGACAGGGATACGAGCAGTACTTC
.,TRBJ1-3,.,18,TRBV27,CASSLIPPQGLSGNTIYF,TGTGCCAGCAGTTTAATTCCCCCGCAGGGCCTCTCTGGAAACACCATATATTTT
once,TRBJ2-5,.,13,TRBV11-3,CASSLGGRETQYF,TGTGCCAGCAGCTTAGGCGGGCGGGAGACCCAGTACTTC
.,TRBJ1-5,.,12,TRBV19,CASSTSNQPQHF,TGTGCCAGTAGTACGTCCAATCAGCCCCAGCATTTT
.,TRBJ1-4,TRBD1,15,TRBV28,CASSLAGTGDEKLFF,TGTGCCAGCAGTCTTGCCGGGACAGGGGACGAAAAACTGTTTTTT
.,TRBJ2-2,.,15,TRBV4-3,CASSQDRENTGELFF,TGCGCCAGCAGCCAAGATCGGGAGAACACCGGGGAGCTGTTTTTT
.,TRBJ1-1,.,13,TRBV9,CASSERSNTEAFF,TGTGCCAGCAGCGAAAGGTCCAACACTGAAGCTTTCTTT
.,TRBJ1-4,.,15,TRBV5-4,CASSLTAATNEKLFF,TGTGCCAGCAGCTTGACGGCAGCAACTAATGAAAAACTGTTTTTT
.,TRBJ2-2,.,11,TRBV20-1,CSARNTGELFF,TGCAGTGCTAGGAACACCGGGGAGCTGTTTTTT
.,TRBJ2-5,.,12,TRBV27,CASRGGRETQYF,TGTGCCAGCAGGGGGGGCCGGGAGACCCAGTACTTC
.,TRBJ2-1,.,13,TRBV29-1,CSVRTFATNEQFF,TGCAGCGTCCGGACCTTTGCAACCAATGAGCAGTTCTTC
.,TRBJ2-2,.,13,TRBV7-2,CASSPTGKGELFF,TGTGCCAGCAGCCCGACGGGCAAGGGGGAGCTGTTTTTT
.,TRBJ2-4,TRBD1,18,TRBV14,CASSQDWGETGAKNIQYF,TGTGCCAGCAGCCAAGATTGGGGAGAGACAGGGGCCAAAAACATTCAGTACTTC
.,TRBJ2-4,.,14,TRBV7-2,CASSLGDYRDIQYF,TGTGCCAGCAGCTTAGGAGATTATCGTGACATTCAGTACTTC
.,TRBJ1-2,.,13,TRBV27,CASSADTTYGYTF,TGTGCCAGCAGCGCGGACACAACCTATGGCTACACCTTC
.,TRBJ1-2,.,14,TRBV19,CASSSWTVNYGYTF,TGTGCCAGTAGTTCCTGGACAGTGAATTATGGCTACACCTTC
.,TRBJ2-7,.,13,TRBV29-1,CSVEQGSSYEQYF,TGCAGCGTAGAACAGGGTAGCTCCTACGAGCAGTACTTC
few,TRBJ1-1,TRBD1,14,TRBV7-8,CASSQTGGGTEAFF,TGTGCCAGCAGCCAGACAGGGGGGGGCACTGAAGCTTTCTTT